The TCR beta chain under discussion was sequenced for a study of cytomegalovirus exposure and HLA in healthy donors. V was shortened by 1 base and J by 9 bases, with 21 bases between the two germline ends. Germline lookup yields CDR1 SGHVS and CDR2 FNYEAQ. The CDR3 length is 16 residues. The PCR ran on 60 Vbeta and 13 Jbeta primers. TCRdb's copy holds only in-frame clones and misses some; the assay was immunoSEQ multiplex PCR. The table includes more than 90,000 clones, about four fifths detected once. The receptor was isolated from an older woman in good health and CMV-seropositive. The sample comprised PBMCs. This sequence joins TRBV7-6 and TRBJ2-5, with D possibly being TRBD2 (5 bases). CDR3 nucleotides: TGTGCCAGCAGCTTAGGTTTGGCGGGTGAGCCATGGCCCCAGTACTTC. Residues: CASSLGLAGEPWPQYF.